A selection of T cell receptor beta chains follows, all from one sample in a study of response to subunit inactivated influenza vaccine. TCRdb fed the RT-PCR reads into MiXCR, producing one record per CDR3 protein. The sample lists 500,000 to 600,000 distinct CDR3 sequences, 11% to 15% seen once, with approximately 12% in the top ten. Source: PBMCs from blood, taken 12 days after vaccination. The receptor source for this set is a man in his fifties who received an inactivated influenza vaccine. Each CDR3 is given with its conserved first and last residue. D genes are given only for firm matches. Clone size is shown for a subset of rows, as once, few, many or a class of expanded clone.

V gene: TRBV20-1; J gene: TRBJ2-2; clone size: many; D gene: NA; CDR3 protein: CSAISGNTGELFF; CDR3 DNA: TGCAGTGCTATTTCCGGAAACACCGGGGAGCTGTTTTTT
V gene: TRBV7-9; J gene: TRBJ1-1; clone size: NA; D gene: TRBD1; CDR3 protein: CASSPGTGGFF; CDR3 DNA: TGTGCCAGCAGCCCCGGGACAGGGGGCTTTTTT
V gene: TRBV20-1; J gene: TRBJ2-3; clone size: many; D gene: NA; CDR3 protein: CSARLSTDTQYF; CDR3 DNA: TGCAGTGCACGGTTGAGCACAGATACGCAGTATTTT
V gene: TRBV28; J gene: TRBJ2-4; clone size: many; D gene: NA; CDR3 protein: CASSLQGAKNIQYF; CDR3 DNA: TGTGCCAGCAGTCTCCAGGGAGCCAAAAACATTCAGTACTTC
V gene: TRBV5-1; J gene: TRBJ2-1; clone size: few; D gene: TRBD1; CDR3 protein: CASTGTGWNEQFF; CDR3 DNA: TGCGCCAGCACCGGGACAGGGTGGAATGAGCAGTTCTTC
V gene: TRBV10-3; J gene: TRBJ2-3; clone size: NA; D gene: NA; CDR3 protein: CAITPGSTDTQYF; CDR3 DNA: TGTGCCATCACGCCGGGTTCCACAGATACGCAGTATTTT
V gene: TRBV30; J gene: TRBJ2-1; clone size: many; D gene: NA; CDR3 protein: CAWSVGRTARSYNEQFF; CDR3 DNA: TGTGCCTGGAGTGTAGGCAGGACCGCGCGCTCCTACAATGAGCAGTTCTTC
V gene: TRBV12-3/TRBV12-4; J gene: TRBJ2-3; clone size: NA; D gene: TRBD1; CDR3 protein: CASSPWDRGTDTQYF; CDR3 DNA: TGTGCCAGCAGTCCCTGGGACAGGGGCACAGATACGCAGTATTTT
V gene: TRBV12-3/TRBV12-4; J gene: TRBJ2-1; clone size: few; D gene: TRBD2; CDR3 protein: CASSIGLAGEYNEQFF; CDR3 DNA: TGTGCCAGCAGTATAGGACTAGCGGGGGAGTACAATGAGCAGTTCTTC
V gene: TRBV5-1; J gene: TRBJ2-7; clone size: NA; D gene: TRBD2; CDR3 protein: CASSTVAGAGYEQYF; CDR3 DNA: TGCGCCAGCAGCACCGTAGCGGGGGCCGGATACGAGCAGTACTTC
V gene: TRBV4-3; J gene: TRBJ2-2; clone size: NA; D gene: TRBD2; CDR3 protein: CASSGGGRNTGELFF; CDR3 DNA: TGCGCCAGCAGCGGCGGGGGGCGTAACACCGGGGAGCTGTTTTTT
V gene: TRBV12-3/TRBV12-4; J gene: TRBJ1-5; clone size: many; D gene: NA; CDR3 protein: CASSLSSNQPQHF; CDR3 DNA: TGTGCCAGCAGTTTATCCAGCAATCAGCCCCAGCATTTT
V gene: TRBV4-3; J gene: TRBJ2-7; clone size: few; D gene: TRBD1; CDR3 protein: CASSRGGQGYEQYF; CDR3 DNA: TGCGCCAGCAGCCGAGGGGGACAGGGATACGAGCAGTACTTC
V gene: TRBV20-1; J gene: TRBJ1-1; clone size: NA; D gene: NA; CDR3 protein: CSARWGLNTEAFF; CDR3 DNA: TGCAGTGCTAGATGGGGGCTGAACACTGAAGCTTTCTTT
V gene: TRBV25-1; J gene: TRBJ1-6; clone size: NA; D gene: NA; CDR3 protein: CASSDQQGINSPLHF; CDR3 DNA: TGTGCCAGCAGTGACCAGCAGGGCATAAATTCACCCCTCCACTTT
V gene: TRBV7-9; J gene: TRBJ2-1; clone size: NA; D gene: TRBD1; CDR3 protein: CASSKGQAYNEQFF; CDR3 DNA: TGTGCCAGCAGCAAGGGACAGGCATACAATGAGCAGTTCTTC
V gene: TRBV5-6; J gene: TRBJ1-1; clone size: few; D gene: NA; CDR3 protein: CASSLGGVEAFF; CDR3 DNA: TGTGCCAGCAGCTTGGGAGGGGTTGAAGCTTTCTTT
V gene: TRBV12-3/TRBV12-4; J gene: TRBJ2-1; clone size: NA; D gene: NA; CDR3 protein: CASSLAREGVKFF; CDR3 DNA: TGTGCCAGCAGTTTAGCGCGTGAAGGGGTGAAGTTCTTC
V gene: TRBV5-1; J gene: TRBJ2-1; clone size: few; D gene: TRBD1; CDR3 protein: CASSIGTANEQFF; CDR3 DNA: TGCGCCAGCAGCATCGGGACAGCCAATGAGCAGTTCTTC
V gene: TRBV20-1; J gene: TRBJ2-5; clone size: few; D gene: NA; CDR3 protein: CSAEDTLKETQYF; CDR3 DNA: TGCAGTGCTGAGGACACCCTTAAAGAGACCCAGTACTTC
V gene: TRBV18; J gene: TRBJ2-2; clone size: few; D gene: NA; CDR3 protein: CASSPRRVNTGELFF; CDR3 DNA: TGTGCCAGCTCACCAAGACGGGTAAACACCGGGGAGCTGTTTTTT
V gene: TRBV6-2/TRBV6-3; J gene: TRBJ2-2; clone size: few; D gene: TRBD1; CDR3 protein: CASVGGSHTGELFF; CDR3 DNA: TGTGCCAGCGTAGGGGGCAGTCACACCGGGGAGCTGTTTTTT
V gene: TRBV28; J gene: TRBJ2-5; clone size: NA; D gene: NA; CDR3 protein: CASTSDNQETQYF; CDR3 DNA: TGTGCCAGCACTAGCGACAACCAAGAGACCCAGTACTTC
V gene: TRBV19; J gene: TRBJ1-1; clone size: few; D gene: NA; CDR3 protein: CASSIRLGTEAFF; CDR3 DNA: TGTGCCAGTAGTATACGGCTGGGCACTGAAGCTTTCTTT
V gene: TRBV14; J gene: TRBJ2-1; clone size: NA; D gene: TRBD2; CDR3 protein: CASSQVLGGGAYFF; CDR3 DNA: TGTGCCAGCAGCCAAGTTTTAGGCGGGGGGGCGTATTTCTTC
V gene: TRBV20-1; J gene: TRBJ2-7; clone size: many; D gene: TRBD2; CDR3 protein: CSATDASGIYEQYF; CDR3 DNA: TGCAGTGCCACCGACGCTAGCGGAATCTACGAGCAGTACTTC
V gene: TRBV10-3; J gene: TRBJ2-2; clone size: NA; D gene: NA; CDR3 protein: CAIHASGPNTGELFF; CDR3 DNA: TGTGCCATCCACGCGTCGGGTCCGAACACCGGGGAGCTGTTTTTT
V gene: TRBV6-2/TRBV6-3; J gene: TRBJ1-2; clone size: NA; D gene: TRBD1; CDR3 protein: CASRPPGQGAGGYTF; CDR3 DNA: TGTGCCAGCAGACCCCCGGGACAGGGGGCTGGAGGCTACACCTTC
V gene: TRBV27; J gene: TRBJ2-3; clone size: NA; D gene: TRBD2; CDR3 protein: CASSLSGRGTDTQYF; CDR3 DNA: TGTGCCAGCAGTTTGAGCGGGAGAGGGACAGATACGCAGTATTTT
V gene: TRBV30; J gene: TRBJ2-7; clone size: NA; D gene: TRBD1; CDR3 protein: CAWRTFTGGEQYF; CDR3 DNA: TGTGCCTGGAGAACCTTTACAGGGGGCGAGCAGTACTTC
V gene: TRBV5-6; J gene: TRBJ2-3; clone size: NA; D gene: TRBD2; CDR3 protein: CASSRKLAGGETQYF; CDR3 DNA: TGTGCCAGCAGCCGCAAACTAGCGGGGGGTGAGACGCAGTATTTT
V gene: TRBV18; J gene: TRBJ2-3; clone size: many; D gene: NA; CDR3 protein: CASSPPTKTDTQYF; CDR3 DNA: TGTGCCAGCTCACCACCAACTAAAACAGATACGCAGTATTTT
V gene: TRBV6-5; J gene: TRBJ2-5; clone size: few; D gene: TRBD1; CDR3 protein: CASSFGTVETQYF; CDR3 DNA: TGTGCCAGCAGTTTTGGGACAGTGGAGACCCAGTACTTC
V gene: TRBV6-2/TRBV6-3; J gene: TRBJ1-1; clone size: few; D gene: NA; CDR3 protein: CASRWTAEAFF; CDR3 DNA: TGTGCCAGCAGATGGACAGCTGAAGCTTTCTTT
V gene: TRBV15; J gene: TRBJ1-1; clone size: NA; D gene: NA; CDR3 protein: CATSRGGRGTPEAFF; CDR3 DNA: TGTGCCACCAGCAGAGGAGGTCGGGGGACTCCAGAAGCTTTCTTT